Only one count was recorded for the clone carrying this TCR beta chain. The sample originates from a study of memory CD4+ T cells and cytomegalovirus serostatus. The length of the CDR3 is 15 residues. Trimming removed 5 bases at V and 0 bases at J, with 12 bases between. The germline CDR1 and CDR2 sequences are SEHNR and FQNEAQ (reference sequence). Single viable CD3+CD4+CD8-CD45RO+ cells were sorted as the memory CD4+ T cells. Sequencing was performed with immunoSEQ multiplex PCR; in TCRdb, only in-frame clones are kept and a portion is missing. The sample holds some 87,000 clones, about four fifths seen once.

The source material was memory CD4+ T cells from blood. The chain couples TRBV7-9 to TRBJ2-3; D gene ambiguous. This sequence was found in an adult in good health and CMV-seropositive. The CDR3 is CASSQNSRSTDTQYF. CDR3 nucleotide sequence: TGTGCCAGCAGCCAAAACTCTAGGAGCACAGATACGCAGTATTTT.